This paragraph reports one T cell receptor beta chain. Its antigen is not yet known. Base qualities are not provided; no much larger clone lies one nucleotide away. From its cysteine to its phenylalanine, the CDR3 spans 13 amino acids. This entry keeps only the CDR3 DNA: 39 bases, framed from base 1. CDR1 SGHAT and CDR2 FQDESV are derived from the germline V gene (reference sequence). Trimming takes 6 bases from V and 8 bases from J, and the germline ends sit 16 bases apart. The roughly 100 tumor samples were subjected to high-throughput TCR profiling using ImmunoSEQ. Turning to the authors' computational methods: The repertoire diversity metrics included richness (unique productive sequences), clonality, evenness and relatedness, and the Bhattacharyya coefficient was used to measure similarity between samples. Conclusions stayed consistent in a sensitivity analysis that left out TCRs with fewer than two reads. TCRdb stores this immuneACCESS table with in-frame sequences only. Part of the clones is absent; in the studies checked, under half of the shortfall reflects unresolved V genes, and no reason is known for the rest. The V and J calls and clone size come from that table; D and trimming were worked out from the DNA. In this sample the table shows about 1,000 clones, roughly 70% of which occur a single time. Around 14% of the sample belongs to the ten largest clones.

This record belongs to a study of high-grade serous ovarian cancer treatment subgroups (dated by TCRdb to the early 2020s). Some background on the complete study: Sequencing yielded a mean of approximately 15,000 reads and around 7,000 unique TCR beta rearrangements per sample. The roughly 30-patient cohort included roughly 10 patients with no residual disease after primary surgery (R0), roughly 10 excellent NACT responders, and roughly 10 poor NACT responders. The study examined TCR beta repertoires in high-grade serous ovarian cancer patients who were grouped under a laparoscopic triage algorithm by complete gross resection or by neoadjuvant chemotherapy response. In total there were some 90 samples, since every patient provided one primary tumor sample and two metastatic tumor samples. Broad study findings and their caveats: Spatial information was not captured by bulk tumor TCR sequencing, so insight into HGSC tumor complexity and diversity was limited. Tumors from the same patient had repertoire similarity ranging from 0.11 to 0.79, while tumors from different patients showed almost no similarity. TCR clonal relatedness correlated positively with neoantigen level and, by trend, with copy number variation and mutation load from whole-genome sequencing. The TCR repertoire analyses centered on CDR3, leaving CDR1 and CDR2 unanalyzed.

The tumor samples were collected prior to definitive surgery or chemotherapy. Genomic DNA was extracted by the MD Anderson Biospecimen Extraction Resource, and TCR sequencing was done by the MD Anderson Cancer Genomics Laboratory. The chain is assembled from TRBV11-1 and TRBJ1-2; perhaps TRBD1 is the D gene, with 5 bases matching. The receptor comes from a human donor with high-grade serous ovarian cancer. The specimen sequenced was tumor tissue. CDR3 reads: CASSWGETGGYTF. The DNA reads as follows: TGTGCCAGCAGTTGGGGGGAGACGGGAGGCTACACCTTC. This CDR3, with the reference TRBV11-1 and TRBJ1-2 proteins standing in past its ends, gives the full variable domain EAEVAQSPRYKITEKSQAVAFWCDPISGHATLYWYRQILGQGPELLVQFQDESVVDDSQLPKDRFSAERLKGVDSTLKIQPAELGDSAMYLCASSWGETGGYTFGSGTRLTVV.